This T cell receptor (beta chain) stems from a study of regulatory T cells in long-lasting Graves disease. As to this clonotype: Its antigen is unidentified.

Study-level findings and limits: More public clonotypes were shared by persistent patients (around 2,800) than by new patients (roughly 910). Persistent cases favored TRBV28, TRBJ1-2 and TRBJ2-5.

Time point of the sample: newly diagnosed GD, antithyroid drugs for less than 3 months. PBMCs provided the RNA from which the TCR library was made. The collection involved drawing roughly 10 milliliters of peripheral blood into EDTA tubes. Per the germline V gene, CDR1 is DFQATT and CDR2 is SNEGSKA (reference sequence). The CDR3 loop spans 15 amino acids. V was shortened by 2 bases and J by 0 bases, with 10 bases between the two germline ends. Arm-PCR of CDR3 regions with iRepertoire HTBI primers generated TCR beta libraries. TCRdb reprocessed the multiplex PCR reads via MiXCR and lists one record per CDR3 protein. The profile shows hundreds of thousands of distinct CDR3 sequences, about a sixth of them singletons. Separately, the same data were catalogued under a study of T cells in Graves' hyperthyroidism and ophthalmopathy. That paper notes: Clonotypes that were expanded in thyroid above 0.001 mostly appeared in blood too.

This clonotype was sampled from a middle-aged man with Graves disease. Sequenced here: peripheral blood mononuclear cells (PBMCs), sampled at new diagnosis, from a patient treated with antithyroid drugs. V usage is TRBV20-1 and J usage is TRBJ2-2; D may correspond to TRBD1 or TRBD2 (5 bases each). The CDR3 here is CSARLGTPNTGELFF. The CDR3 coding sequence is TGCAGTGCTAGATTGGGGACCCCGAACACCGGGGAGCTGTTTTTT.